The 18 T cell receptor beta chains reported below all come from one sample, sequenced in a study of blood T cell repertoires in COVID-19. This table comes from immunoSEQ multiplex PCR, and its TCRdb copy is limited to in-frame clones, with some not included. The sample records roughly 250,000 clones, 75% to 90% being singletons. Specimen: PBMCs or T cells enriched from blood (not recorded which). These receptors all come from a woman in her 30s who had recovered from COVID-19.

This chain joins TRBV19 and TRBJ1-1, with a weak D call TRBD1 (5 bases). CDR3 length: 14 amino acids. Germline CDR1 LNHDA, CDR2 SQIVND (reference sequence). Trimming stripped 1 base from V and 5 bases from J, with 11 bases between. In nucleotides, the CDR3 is TGTGCCAGTAGTATAGGCACAGGTTCAACTGAAGCTTTCTTT. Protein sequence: CASSIGTGSTEAFF.

This chain's CDR3 is CASSVSDEQYF. The CDR3 DNA follows: TGTGCCAGCAGTGTTTCGGACGAGCAGTACTTC. The chain links TRBV2 to TRBJ2-7; D is unclear. The CDR3 consists of 11 residues. Between the trimmed V and J ends, which lost 4 bases and 5 bases, there was a span of 6 bases. Germline CDR1 reads SNHLY; CDR2 reads FYNNEI.

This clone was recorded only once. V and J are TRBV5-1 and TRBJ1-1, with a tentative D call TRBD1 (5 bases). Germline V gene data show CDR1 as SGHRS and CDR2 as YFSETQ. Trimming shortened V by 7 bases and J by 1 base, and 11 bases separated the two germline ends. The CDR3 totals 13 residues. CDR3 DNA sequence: TGCGCCAGCCGATCGGGGGGGAACACTGAAGCTTTCTTT. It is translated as CASRSGGNTEAFF.

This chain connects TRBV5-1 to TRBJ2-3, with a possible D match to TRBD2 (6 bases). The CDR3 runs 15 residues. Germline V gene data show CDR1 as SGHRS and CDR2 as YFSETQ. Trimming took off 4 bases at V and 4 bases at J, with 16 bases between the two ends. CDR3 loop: CASSQDGGGPDTQYF. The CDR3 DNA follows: TGCGCCAGCAGCCAGGACGGAGGAGGGCCAGATACGCAGTATTTT.

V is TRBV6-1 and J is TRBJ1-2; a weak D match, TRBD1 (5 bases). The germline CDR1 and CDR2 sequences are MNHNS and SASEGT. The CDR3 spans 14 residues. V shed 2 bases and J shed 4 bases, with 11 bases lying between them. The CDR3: CASSESGQGYGYTF. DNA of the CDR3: TGTGCCAGCAGTGAATCAGGGCAGGGCTATGGCTACACCTTC.

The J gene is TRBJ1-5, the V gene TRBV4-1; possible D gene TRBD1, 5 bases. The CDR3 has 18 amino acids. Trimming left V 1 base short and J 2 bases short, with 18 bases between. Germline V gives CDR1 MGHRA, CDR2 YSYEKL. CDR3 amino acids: CASSQGTFKAWGNQPQHF. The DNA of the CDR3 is TGCGCCAGCAGCCAAGGGACATTCAAGGCGTGGGGCAATCAGCCCCAGCATTTT.

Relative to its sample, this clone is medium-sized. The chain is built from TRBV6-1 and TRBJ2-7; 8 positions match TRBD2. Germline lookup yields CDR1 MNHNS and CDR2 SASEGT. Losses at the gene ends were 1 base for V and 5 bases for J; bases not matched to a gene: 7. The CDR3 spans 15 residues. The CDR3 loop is CASSEESAGGHEQYF. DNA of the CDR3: TGTGCCAGCAGTGAAGAATCGGCGGGGGGCCACGAGCAGTACTTC.

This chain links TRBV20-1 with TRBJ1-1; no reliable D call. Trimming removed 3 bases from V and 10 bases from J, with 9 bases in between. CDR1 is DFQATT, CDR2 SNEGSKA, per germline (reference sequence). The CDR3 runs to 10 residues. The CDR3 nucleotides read TGCAGTGCTAGTGAAGAGGGAGCTTTCTTT. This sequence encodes CSASEEGAFF.

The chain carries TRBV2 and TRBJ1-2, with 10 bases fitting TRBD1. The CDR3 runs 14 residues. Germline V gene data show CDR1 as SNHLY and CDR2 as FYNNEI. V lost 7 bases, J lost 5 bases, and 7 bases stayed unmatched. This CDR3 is CASMEDRGVYGYTF. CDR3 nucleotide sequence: TGTGCCAGCATGGAGGACAGGGGGGTTTATGGCTACACCTTC.

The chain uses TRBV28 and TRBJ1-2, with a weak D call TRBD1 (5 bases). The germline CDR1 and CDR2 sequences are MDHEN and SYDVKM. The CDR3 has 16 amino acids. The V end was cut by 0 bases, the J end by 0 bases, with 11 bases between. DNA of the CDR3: TGTGCCAGCAGTTTATGGGAGACAGTTACTAACTATGGCTACACCTTC. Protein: CASSLWETVTNYGYTF.

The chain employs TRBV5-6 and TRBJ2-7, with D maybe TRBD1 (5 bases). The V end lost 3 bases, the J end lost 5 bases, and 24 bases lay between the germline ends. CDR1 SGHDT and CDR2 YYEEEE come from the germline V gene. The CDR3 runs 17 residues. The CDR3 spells CASSSYPRTFVGDEQYF. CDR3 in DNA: TGTGCCAGCAGCTCCTACCCGCGGACATTCGTAGGGGACGAGCAGTACTTC.

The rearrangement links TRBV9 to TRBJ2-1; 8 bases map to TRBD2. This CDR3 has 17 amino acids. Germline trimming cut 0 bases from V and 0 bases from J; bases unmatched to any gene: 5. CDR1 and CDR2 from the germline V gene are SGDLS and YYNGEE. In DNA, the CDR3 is TGTGCCAGCAGCGTAGCACTAGCGGCGAGCTCCTACAATGAGCAGTTCTTC. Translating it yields CASSVALAASSYNEQFF.

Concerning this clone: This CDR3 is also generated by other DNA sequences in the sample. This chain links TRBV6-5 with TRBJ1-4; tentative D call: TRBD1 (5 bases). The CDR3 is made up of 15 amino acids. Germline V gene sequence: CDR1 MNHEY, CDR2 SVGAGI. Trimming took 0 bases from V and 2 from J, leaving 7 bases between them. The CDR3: CASSYSGATNEKLFF. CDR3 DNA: TGTGCCAGCAGTTACTCTGGGGCGACTAATGAAAAACTGTTTTTT.

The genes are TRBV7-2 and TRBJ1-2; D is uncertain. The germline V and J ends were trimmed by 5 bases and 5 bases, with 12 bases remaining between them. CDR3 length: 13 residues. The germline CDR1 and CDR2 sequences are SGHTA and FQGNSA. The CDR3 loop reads CASSRGKRYGYTF. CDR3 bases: TGTGCCAGCAGCCGGGGAAAGAGATATGGCTACACCTTC.

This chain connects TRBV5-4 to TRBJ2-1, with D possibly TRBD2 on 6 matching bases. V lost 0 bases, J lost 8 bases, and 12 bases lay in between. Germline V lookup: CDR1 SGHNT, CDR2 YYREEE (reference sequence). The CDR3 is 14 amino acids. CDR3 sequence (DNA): TGTGCCAGCAGCTTGGGGGGAGGCGGCGATGAGCAGTTCTTC. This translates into CASSLGGGGDEQFF.

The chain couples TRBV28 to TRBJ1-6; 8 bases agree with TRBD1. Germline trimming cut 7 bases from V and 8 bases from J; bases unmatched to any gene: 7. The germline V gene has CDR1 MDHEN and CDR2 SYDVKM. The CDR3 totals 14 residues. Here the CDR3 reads CASTPTGEDSPLHF. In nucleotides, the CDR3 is TGTGCCAGCACCCCGACAGGGGAGGATTCACCCCTCCACTTT.

The CDR3 DNA is TGTGCCAGCAGTTTGGGAGGGGGAGGCTATGGCTACACCTTC. Residues: CASSLGGGGYGYTF. V gene TRBV28 combines with J gene TRBJ1-2, with D perhaps matching TRBD1 (6 bases). Trimming cost V 3 bases and J 4 bases, with 12 bases left between them. The germline gives CDR1 MDHEN, CDR2 SYDVKM. The CDR3 has 14 amino acids.

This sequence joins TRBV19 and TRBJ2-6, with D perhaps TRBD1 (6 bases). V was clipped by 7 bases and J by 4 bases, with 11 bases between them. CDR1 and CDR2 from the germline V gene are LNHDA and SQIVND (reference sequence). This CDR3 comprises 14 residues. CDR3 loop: CASTNTGGANVLTF. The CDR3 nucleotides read TGTGCCAGTACCAACACAGGGGGGGCCAACGTCCTGACTTTC.